These 3 T cell receptor beta chains were all obtained from the same sample, sequenced in a study of blood T cell repertoires in COVID-19. Data came from immunoSEQ multiplex PCR; TCRdb stores just in-frame clones and leaves some out. Of about 39,000 clones in the sample, 80% to 90% were seen once. Source material: peripheral blood. The receptors here all came from a man aged 55 to 70 in a cohort sampled during active COVID-19.

The V call is TRBV29-1, the J call TRBJ1-1, with 7 bases aligning to TRBD1. Germline CDR1 and CDR2: SQVTM and ANQGSEA. This CDR3 is 13 amino acids long. Trimming took 5 bases from V and 5 from J; bases not matched to a gene: 8. This CDR3 is CSVTLGQATEAFF. In nucleotides, the CDR3 is TGCAGCGTTACCTTAGGACAGGCGACTGAAGCTTTCTTT.

The chain couples TRBV6-6 to TRBJ2-1; tentatively, D is TRBD2 (5 bases). The CDR3 runs 15 residues. The V end was cut by 2 bases, the J end by 0 bases, with 8 bases between. Germline assignment: CDR1 MNHNY and CDR2 SVGAGI (reference sequence). CDR3 coding DNA: TGTGCCAGCAGTTACGAGCGGAGCTCCTACAATGAGCAGTTCTTC. This translates into CASSYERSSYNEQFF.

The J gene is TRBJ1-6, the V gene TRBV7-2, with no clear D. V was cut by 1 base and J by 7 bases, with 11 bases left in between. The CDR3 is made up of 15 amino acids. Germline values: CDR1 SGHTA, CDR2 FQGNSA. The CDR3, as DNA: TGTGCCAGCAGCTTAGGGGTGGCAGGCAATTCACCCCTCCACTTT. It specifies CASSLGVAGNSPLHF.